The entry below gives a single T cell receptor (beta chain) sequence along with its context. This sample is drawn from a study of T cell changes during pregnancy in multiple sclerosis. Looked up from germline, CDR1 is SNHLY and CDR2 is FYNNEI. V shed 1 base and J shed 4 bases, with 7 bases lying between them. The CDR3 length is 13 residues. The repertoire was sequenced with immunoSEQ multiplex PCR; TCRdb's copy has only in-frame clones and lacks some. The sample shows just over 35,000 clones, approximately 93% of them seen only once. The clonotype was recovered from a female donor with multiple sclerosis, enrolled in a pregnancy study. The material sequenced was CD4+ T cells from peripheral blood mononuclear cells, taken in the first trimester of pregnancy. This sequence joins TRBV2 and TRBJ1-2, with D hard to call. CDR3 region: CASSEDLLYGYTF. DNA for the CDR3: TGTGCCAGCAGTGAAGATCTTCTCTATGGCTACACCTTC.